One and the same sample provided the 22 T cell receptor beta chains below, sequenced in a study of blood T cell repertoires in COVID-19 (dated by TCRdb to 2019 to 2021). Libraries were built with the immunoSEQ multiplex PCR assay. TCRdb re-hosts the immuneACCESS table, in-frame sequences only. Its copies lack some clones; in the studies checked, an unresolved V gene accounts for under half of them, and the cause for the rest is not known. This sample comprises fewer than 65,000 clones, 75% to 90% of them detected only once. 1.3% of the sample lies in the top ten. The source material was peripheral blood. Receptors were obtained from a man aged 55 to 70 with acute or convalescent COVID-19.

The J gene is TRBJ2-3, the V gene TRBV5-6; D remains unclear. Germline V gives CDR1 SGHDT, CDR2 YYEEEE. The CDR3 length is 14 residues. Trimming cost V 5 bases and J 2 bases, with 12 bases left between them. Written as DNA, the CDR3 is TGTGCCAGCAGGTCGTGGGCTAACACAGATACGCAGTATTTT. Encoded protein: CASRSWANTDTQYF.

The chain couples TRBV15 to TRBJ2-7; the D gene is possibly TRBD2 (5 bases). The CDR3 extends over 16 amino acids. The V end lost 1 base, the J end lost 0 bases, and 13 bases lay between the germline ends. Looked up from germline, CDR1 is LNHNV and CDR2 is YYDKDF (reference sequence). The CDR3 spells CATSRVFSASSYEQYF. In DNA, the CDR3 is TGTGCCACCAGCAGAGTTTTTAGCGCTTCCTCCTACGAGCAGTACTTC.

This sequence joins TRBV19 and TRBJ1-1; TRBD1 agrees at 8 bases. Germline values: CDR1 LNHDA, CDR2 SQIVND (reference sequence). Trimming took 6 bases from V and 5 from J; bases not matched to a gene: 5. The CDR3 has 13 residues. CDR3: CASRDRVGTEAFF. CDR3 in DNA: TGTGCCAGTAGGGACAGGGTGGGGACTGAAGCTTTCTTT.

In nucleotides, the CDR3 is TGTGCCAGTACCCCTAATAGCGGGGGGAGGAATGAGCAGTTCTTC. Its protein is CASTPNSGGRNEQFF. The rearrangement uses TRBV19 and TRBJ2-1; 10 nucleotides agree with TRBD2. CDR1 and CDR2 (germline): LNHDA, SQIVND (reference sequence). Trimming cost V 7 bases and J 7 bases; bases outside gene matches: 10. This CDR3 is built from 15 residues. The complete variable domain, with remaining parts taken from reference TRBV19 and TRBJ2-1, reads DGGITQSPKYLFRKEGQNVTLSCEQNLNHDAMYWYRQDPGQGLRLIYYSQIVNDFQKGDIAEGYSVSREKKESFPLTVTSAQKNPTAFYLCASTPNSGGRNEQFFGPGTRLTVL.

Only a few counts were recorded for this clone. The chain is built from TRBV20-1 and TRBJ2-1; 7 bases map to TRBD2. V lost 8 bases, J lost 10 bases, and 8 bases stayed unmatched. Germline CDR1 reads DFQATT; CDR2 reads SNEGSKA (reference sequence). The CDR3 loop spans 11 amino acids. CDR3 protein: CSPKGGDEQFF. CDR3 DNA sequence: TGCAGTCCGAAGGGAGGGGACGAGCAGTTCTTC.

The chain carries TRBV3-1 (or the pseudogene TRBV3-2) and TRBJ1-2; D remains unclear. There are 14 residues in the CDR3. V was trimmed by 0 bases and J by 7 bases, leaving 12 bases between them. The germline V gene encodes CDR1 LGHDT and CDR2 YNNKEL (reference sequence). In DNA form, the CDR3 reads TGTGCCAGCAGCCAAGATGGAGGGCGGCGTGGCTACACCTTC. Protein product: CASSQDGGRRGYTF.

The CDR3 bases are TGTGCCAGCACCCCTTGGAACGGGGACACAGATACGCAGTATTTT. As protein: CASTPWNGDTDTQYF. This chain uses TRBV28 with TRBJ2-3, with D tentatively TRBD2 (5 bases). CDR3 length: 15 residues. The germline V gene has CDR1 MDHEN and CDR2 SYDVKM. V was trimmed by 7 bases and J by 2 bases, leaving 16 bases between them.

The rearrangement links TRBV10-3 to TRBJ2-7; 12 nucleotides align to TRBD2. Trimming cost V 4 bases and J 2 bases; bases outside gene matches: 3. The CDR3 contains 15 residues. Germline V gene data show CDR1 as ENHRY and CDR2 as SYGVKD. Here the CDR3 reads CAISATSGGPYEQYF. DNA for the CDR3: TGTGCCATCAGTGCCACTAGCGGGGGGCCCTACGAGCAGTACTTC.

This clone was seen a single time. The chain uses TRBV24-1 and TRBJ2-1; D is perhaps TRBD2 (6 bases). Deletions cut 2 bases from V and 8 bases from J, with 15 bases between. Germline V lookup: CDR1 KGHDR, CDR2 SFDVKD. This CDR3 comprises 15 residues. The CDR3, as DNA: TGTGCCACCAGTGATTCGCTGACTAGTTCAGATGAGCAGTTCTTC. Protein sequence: CATSDSLTSSDEQFF.

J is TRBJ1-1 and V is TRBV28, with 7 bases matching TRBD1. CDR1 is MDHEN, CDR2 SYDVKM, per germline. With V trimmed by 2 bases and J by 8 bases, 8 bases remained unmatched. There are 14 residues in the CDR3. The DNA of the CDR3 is TGTGCCAGCAGTTTACCGACAGGGAAAATAGAAGCTTTCTTT. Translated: CASSLPTGKIEAFF.

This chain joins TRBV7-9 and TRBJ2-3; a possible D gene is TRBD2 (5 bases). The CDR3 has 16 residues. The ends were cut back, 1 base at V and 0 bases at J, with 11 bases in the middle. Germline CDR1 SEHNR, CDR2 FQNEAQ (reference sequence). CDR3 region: CASSLGVGESTDTQYF. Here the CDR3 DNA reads TGTGCCAGCAGCTTAGGGGTCGGGGAGAGCACAGATACGCAGTATTTT.

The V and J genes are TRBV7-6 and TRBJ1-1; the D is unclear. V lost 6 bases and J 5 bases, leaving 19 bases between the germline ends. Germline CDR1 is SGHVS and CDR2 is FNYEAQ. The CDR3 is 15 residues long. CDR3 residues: CASRISSGVWTEAFF. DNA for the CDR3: TGTGCCAGCAGAATTAGTAGCGGGGTTTGGACTGAAGCTTTCTTT.

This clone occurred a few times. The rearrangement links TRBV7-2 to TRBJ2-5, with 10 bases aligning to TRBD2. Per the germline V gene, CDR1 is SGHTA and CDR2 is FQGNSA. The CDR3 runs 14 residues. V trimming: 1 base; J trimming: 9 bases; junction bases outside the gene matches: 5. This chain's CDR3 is CASSLVASGGPQYF. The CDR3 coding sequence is TGTGCCAGCAGCTTAGTGGCTAGCGGGGGCCCCCAGTACTTC.

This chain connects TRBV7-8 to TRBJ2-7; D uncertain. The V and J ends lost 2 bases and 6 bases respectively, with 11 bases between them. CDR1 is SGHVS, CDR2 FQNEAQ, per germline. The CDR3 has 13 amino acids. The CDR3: CASSLTGVGEQYF. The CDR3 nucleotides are TGTGCCAGCAGCTTAACCGGAGTTGGCGAGCAGTACTTC.

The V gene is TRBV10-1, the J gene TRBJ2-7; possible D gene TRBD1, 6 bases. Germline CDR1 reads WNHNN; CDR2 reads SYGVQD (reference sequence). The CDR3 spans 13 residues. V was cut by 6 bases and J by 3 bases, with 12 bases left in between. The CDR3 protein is CASSADRNYEQYF. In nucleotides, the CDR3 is TGCGCCAGCAGCGCGGACAGAAACTACGAGCAGTACTTC.

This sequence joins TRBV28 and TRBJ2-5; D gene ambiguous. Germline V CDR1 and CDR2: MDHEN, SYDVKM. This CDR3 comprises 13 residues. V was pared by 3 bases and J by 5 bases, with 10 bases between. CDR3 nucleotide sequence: TGTGCCAGCAGTTTGGGCCGACGCGAGACCCAGTACTTC. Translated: CASSLGRRETQYF. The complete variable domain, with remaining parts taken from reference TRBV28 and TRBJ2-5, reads DVKVTQSSRYLVKRTGEKVFLECVQDMDHENMFWYRQDPGLGLRLIYFSYDVKMKEKGDIPEGYSVSREKKERFSLILESASTNQTSMYLCASSLGRRETQYFGPGTRLLVL.

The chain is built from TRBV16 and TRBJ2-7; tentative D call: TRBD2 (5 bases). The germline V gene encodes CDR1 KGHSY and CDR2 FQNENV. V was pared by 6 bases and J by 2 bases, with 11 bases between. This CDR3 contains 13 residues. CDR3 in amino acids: CASSPSSTYEQYF. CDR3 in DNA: TGTGCCAGCAGTCCATCTAGCACCTACGAGCAGTACTTC.

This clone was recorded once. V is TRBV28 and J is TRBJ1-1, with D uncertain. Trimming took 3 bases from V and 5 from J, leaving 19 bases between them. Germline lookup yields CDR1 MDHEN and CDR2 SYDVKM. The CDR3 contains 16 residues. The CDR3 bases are TGTGCCAGCAGTTTGGTAGGACGTTCACGGGGTACTGAAGCTTTCTTT. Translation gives CASSLVGRSRGTEAFF.

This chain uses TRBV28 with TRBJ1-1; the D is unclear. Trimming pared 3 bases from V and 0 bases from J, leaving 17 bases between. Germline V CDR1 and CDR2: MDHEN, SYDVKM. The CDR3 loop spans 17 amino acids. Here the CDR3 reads CASSFGQAGSLNTEAFF. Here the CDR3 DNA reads TGTGCCAGCAGTTTCGGTCAAGCGGGCAGTCTGAACACTGAAGCTTTCTTT.

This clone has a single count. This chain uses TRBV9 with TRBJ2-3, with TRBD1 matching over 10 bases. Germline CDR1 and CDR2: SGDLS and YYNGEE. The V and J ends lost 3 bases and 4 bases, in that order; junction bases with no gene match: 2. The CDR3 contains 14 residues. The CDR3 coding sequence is TGTGCCAGCAGCGCGGGACAGGGGCCAGATACGCAGTATTTT. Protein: CASSAGQGPDTQYF.

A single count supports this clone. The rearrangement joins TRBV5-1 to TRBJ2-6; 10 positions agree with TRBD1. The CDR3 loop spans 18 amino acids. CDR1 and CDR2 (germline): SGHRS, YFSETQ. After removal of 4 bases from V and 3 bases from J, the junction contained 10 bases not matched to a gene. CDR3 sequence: CASSVGGTGEVGANVLTF. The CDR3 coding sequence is TGCGCCAGCAGCGTGGGTGGGACAGGGGAGGTTGGGGCCAACGTCCTGACTTTC. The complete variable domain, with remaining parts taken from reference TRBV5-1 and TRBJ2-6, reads KAGVTQTPRYLIKTRGQQVTLSCSPISGHRSVSWYQQTPGQGLQFLFEYFSETQRNKGNFPGRFSGRQFSNSRSEMNVSTLELGDSALYLCASSVGGTGEVGANVLTFGAGSRLTVL.

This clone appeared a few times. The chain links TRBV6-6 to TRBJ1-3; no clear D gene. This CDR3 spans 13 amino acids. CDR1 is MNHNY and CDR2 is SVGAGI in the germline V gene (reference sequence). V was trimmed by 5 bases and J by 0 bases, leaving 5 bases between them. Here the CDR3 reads CASSTRSGNTIYF. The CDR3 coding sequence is TGTGCCAGCAGTACGCGCTCTGGAAACACCATATATTTT.